A selection of T cell receptor beta chains follows, all from one sample in a study of regulatory T cells in long-lasting Graves disease. TCRdb reprocessed the multiplex PCR reads via MiXCR and lists one record per CDR3 protein. The sample holds 350,000 to 450,000 distinct CDR3 sequences, 15% seen once. In addition, the sample was reused for a study of T cells in Graves' hyperthyroidism and ophthalmopathy.

The sequences come from peripheral blood mononuclear cells (PBMCs), collected at new diagnosis, from a patient treated with antithyroid drugs. These receptor sequences come from a woman between 40 and 50 years old with Graves disease. The CDR3 runs from the conserved cysteine through the conserved F or W. Each record gives: D gene, clone size, J gene, V gene, CDR3 DNA, CDR3 protein. A D gene is named only where the DNA matches it firmly. The size entry is marked missing in some rows and otherwise reads once, few, many or a size class.

TRBD2 | many | TRBJ2-7 | TRBV6-4 | TGTGCCAGCAGTTACCCCTCCGGCGGGGGGTCCTACGAGCAGTACTTC | CASSYPSGGGSYEQYF
. | . | TRBJ1-3 | TRBV5-1 | TGCGCCAGCAGCTTTTCAGGGGACTCTGGAAACACCATATATTTT | CASSFSGDSGNTIYF
. | many | TRBJ2-7 | TRBV28 | TGTGCCAGCAGTTTACGTACCCCGTCCTACGAGCAGTACTTC | CASSLRTPSYEQYF
. | many | TRBJ2-3 | TRBV11-2 | TGTGCCAGCAGCTTAACGAGGAGCATAGATACGCAGTATTTT | CASSLTRSIDTQYF
TRBD2 | . | TRBJ2-2 | TRBV29-1 | TGCAGCGTCCCGGGCCTAGCGGGAGATCCCGGGGAGCTGTTTTTT | CSVPGLAGDPGELFF
TRBD2 | many | TRBJ2-5 | TRBV27 | TGTGCCACCTCCTGGGGGGGGACCCAGTACTTC | CATSWGGTQYF
. | . | TRBJ2-7 | TRBV19 | TGTGCCAGTAGTAGTGGCGGGCCAGGCCAGGTGTTTCACGAGCAGTACTTC | CASSSGGPGQVFHEQYF
. | . | TRBJ2-4 | TRBV6-2/TRBV6-3 | TGTGCCAGCAGGAGTCCGATAGCCAAAAACATTCAGTACTTC | CASRSPIAKNIQYF
. | many | TRBJ2-1 | TRBV10-3 | TGTGCCATCAGTCGGGAGACCTACAATGAGCAGTTCTTC | CAISRETYNEQFF
. | many | TRBJ1-5 | TRBV28 | TGTGCCAGCAGTTTCCCAGTTAGCAATCAGCCCCAGCATTTT | CASSFPVSNQPQHF
. | many | TRBJ2-5 | TRBV11-2 | TGTGCCAGCAGCTTAGAACCCCCTCAGCCGGGAGAGACCCAGTACTTC | CASSLEPPQPGETQYF
TRBD1 | many | TRBJ2-7 | TRBV28 | TGTGCCAGCAGCTCCCCAATTGGACAGGGGCGCTCCTACGAGCAGTACTTC | CASSSPIGQGRSYEQYF
. | . | TRBJ2-7 | TRBV10-3 | TGTGCCATCGAGGGGGAGACCTACGAGCAGTACTTC | CAIEGETYEQYF
. | . | TRBJ1-1 | TRBV29-1 | TGCAGCGTACTCCGGGTTAAGACTGAAGCTTTCTTT | CSVLRVKTEAFF
. | few | TRBJ1-1 | TRBV29-1 | TGCAGCGTCGGGGTGAACACTGAAGCTTTCTTT | CSVGVNTEAFF
. | many | TRBJ2-7 | TRBV12-3/TRBV12-4 | TGTGCCAGCAGACTACGGGTGTCCTACGAGCAGTACTTC | CASRLRVSYEQYF
. | few | TRBJ1-1 | TRBV5-1 | TGCGCCAACAGTATCAACATGAACACTGAAGCTTTCTTT | CANSINMNTEAFF